The table lists the clone carrying this TCR beta chain with a few counts. The germline CDR1 and CDR2 sequences are MNHEY and SVGAGI. V shed 6 bases, J shed 4 bases, and the junction held 4 bases outside the gene matches. This CDR3 is built from 13 residues. This specimen comes from a study of CD8 T cells in Susac syndrome. Reverse transcription of roughly 0.5 to 1 ug RNA was performed with random hexamers. TCRdb recomputed calls from the immunoSEQ multiplex PCR reads with MiXCR, one row per CDR3 protein. The sample lists about 160,000 distinct CDR3 sequences, approximately 94% seen once, with about 0.089% in the top ten.

The receptor was isolated from a human donor with multiple sclerosis. This chain connects TRBV6-5 to TRBJ1-2; 8 positions match TRBD1. The sequencing input was CD4+ T cells from PBMCs. Here the CDR3 DNA reads TGTGCCAGCAGGCGAACAGGGGGCTATGGCTACACCTTC. It yields the protein CASRRTGGYGYTF.